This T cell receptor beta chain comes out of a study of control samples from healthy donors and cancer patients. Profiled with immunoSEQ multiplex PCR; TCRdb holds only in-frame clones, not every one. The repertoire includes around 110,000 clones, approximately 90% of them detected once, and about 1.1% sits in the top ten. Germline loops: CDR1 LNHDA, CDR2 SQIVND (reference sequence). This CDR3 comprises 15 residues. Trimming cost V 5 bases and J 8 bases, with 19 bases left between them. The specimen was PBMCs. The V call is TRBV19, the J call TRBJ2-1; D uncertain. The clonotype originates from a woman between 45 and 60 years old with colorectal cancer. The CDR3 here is CASSPQGGPRDEQFF. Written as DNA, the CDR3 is TGTGCCAGTAGTCCTCAAGGTGGGCCCCGTGATGAGCAGTTCTTC.